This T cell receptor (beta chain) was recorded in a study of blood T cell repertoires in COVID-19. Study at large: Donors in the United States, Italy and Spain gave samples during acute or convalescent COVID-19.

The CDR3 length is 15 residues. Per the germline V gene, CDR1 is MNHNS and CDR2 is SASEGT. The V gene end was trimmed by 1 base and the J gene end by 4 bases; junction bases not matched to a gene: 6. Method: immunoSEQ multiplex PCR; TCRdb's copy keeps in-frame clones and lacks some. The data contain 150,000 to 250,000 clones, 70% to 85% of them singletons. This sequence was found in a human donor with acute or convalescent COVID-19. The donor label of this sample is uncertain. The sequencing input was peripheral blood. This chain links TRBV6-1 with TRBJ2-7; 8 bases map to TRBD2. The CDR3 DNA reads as TGTGCCAGCAGTGAAGAAACTAGCGGCCGGTACGAGCAGTACTTC. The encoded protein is CASSEETSGRYEQYF.